These 6 T cell receptor beta chains share one sample of origin, sequenced in a study of T cells in Graves' hyperthyroidism and ophthalmopathy. RNA transcripts were the template for amplifying TCR beta CDR3 regions. Researchers ran a first-round RT-PCR on the TCR CDR3 using the HTBI primer set. TCRdb recomputed calls from the multiplex PCR reads with MiXCR, one row per CDR3 protein. There are some 550,000 distinct CDR3 sequences in the sample; around 15% occur only once, and less than 3.5% lies in the top ten. The sequenced sample was blood. The receptors were sampled from a woman between 40 and 55 years old with Graves' ophthalmopathy.

This clonotype was seen at least ten times. The chain carries TRBV20-1 and TRBJ2-7, with 10 positions matching TRBD1. With V trimmed by 6 bases and J by 3 bases, 5 bases remained unmatched. CDR3 length: 13 amino acids. Germline lookup yields CDR1 DFQATT and CDR2 SNEGSKA (reference sequence). CDR3 residues: CSAQGQGIYEQYF. CDR3 in DNA: TGCAGTGCCCAGGGACAGGGGATCTACGAGCAGTACTTC.

This clonotype was observed many times. The CDR3 nucleotides are TGTGCCAGCAGGGCAGAGTACGAGCAGTACTTC. Amino acid sequence: CASRAEYEQYF. The chain combines TRBV12-3 or TRBV12-4 with TRBJ2-7; D gene uncertain. This CDR3 contains 11 residues. V was pared by 6 bases and J by 4 bases, with 7 bases between.

At least ten counts were recorded for this clonotype. This chain connects TRBV28 to TRBJ2-1; 8 bases are a match to TRBD2. The CDR3 sequence is 17 residues long. Per germline, CDR1 MDHEN and CDR2 SYDVKM. J gave up 3 bases and V 4 bases, and 11 bases lay outside the gene matches. The chain's CDR3 is CASSSLARGGDYNEQFF. The DNA for the CDR3 is TGTGCCAGCAGTTCCCTAGCACGGGGGGGGGACTACAATGAGCAGTTCTTC.

A few counts support this clonotype. The chain is built from TRBV18 and TRBJ1-3; 9 nucleotides match TRBD1. V gave up 3 bases and J gave up 8 bases; unmatched junction bases: 5. The CDR3 covers 14 residues. The germline CDR1 and CDR2 sequences are KGHSH and LQKENI. The CDR3 spells CASSPGTGRDTIYF. The CDR3, as DNA: TGTGCCAGCTCACCCGGGACAGGGCGGGACACCATATATTTT.

This clonotype has only one observation. The genes are TRBV12-3 or TRBV12-4 and TRBJ1-4; 10 nucleotides line up with TRBD1. V was pared by 7 bases and J by 7 bases, with 9 bases of the junction left unmatched. The CDR3 has 15 amino acids. Written as DNA, the CDR3 is TGTGCCAGCACATCGACAGGGGGCAAGAGTGAAAAACTGTTTTTT. Residues: CASTSTGGKSEKLFF.

This clonotype was recorded at least ten times. This chain connects TRBV7-2 to TRBJ2-7; a weak D match, TRBD2 (6 bases). The length of the CDR3 is 14 residues. V was cut by 1 base and J by 2 bases, with 9 bases left in between. Germline CDR1 is SGHTA and CDR2 is FQGNSA. Here the CDR3 DNA reads TGTGCCAGCAGCTTAGATGCGGGACCCTACGAGCAGTACTTC. Its translation: CASSLDAGPYEQYF.